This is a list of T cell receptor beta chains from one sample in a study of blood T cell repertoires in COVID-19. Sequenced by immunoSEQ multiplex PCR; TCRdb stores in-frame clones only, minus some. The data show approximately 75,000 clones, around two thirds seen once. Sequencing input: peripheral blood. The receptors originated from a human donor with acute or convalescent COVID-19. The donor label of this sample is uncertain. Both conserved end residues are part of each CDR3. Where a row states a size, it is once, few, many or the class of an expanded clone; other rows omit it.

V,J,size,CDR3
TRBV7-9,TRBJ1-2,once,CASSLRGTHSEMYGYTF
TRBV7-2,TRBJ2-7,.,CASSQPPGWEQYF
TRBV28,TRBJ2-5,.,CASSPQDSPKEKTQYF
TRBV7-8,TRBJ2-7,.,CASRPGGGEKFYEQYF
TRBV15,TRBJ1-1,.,CATSRDQGARGTEAFF
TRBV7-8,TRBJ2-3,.,CASATGVITDTQYF
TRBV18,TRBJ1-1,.,CASSTGGAIGHTEAFF
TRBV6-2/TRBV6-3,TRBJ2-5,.,CASSYSQREGLLKETQYF
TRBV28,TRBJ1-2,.,CASSLTGQGSANYGYTF
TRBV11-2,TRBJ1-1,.,CASSRDRAGAFF
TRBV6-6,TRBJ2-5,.,CASRPRGGDGETQYF
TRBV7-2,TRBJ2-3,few,CASSLGQGPDTQYF
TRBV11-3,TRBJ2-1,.,CASSFLTSGGGNEQFF
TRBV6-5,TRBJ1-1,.,CASRTRVNTEAFF
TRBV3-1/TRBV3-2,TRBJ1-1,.,CASSQGATEAFF
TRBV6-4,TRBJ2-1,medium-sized,CASSDSTRRGRNEQFF
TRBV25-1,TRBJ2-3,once,CASKSTGASGQDTQYF
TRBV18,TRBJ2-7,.,CASSRTGGPYEQYF
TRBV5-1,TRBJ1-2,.,CASSPGQVYGYTF
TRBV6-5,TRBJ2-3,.,CASSYSPSTDTQYF
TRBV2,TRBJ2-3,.,CASHVRYCTDTQYF
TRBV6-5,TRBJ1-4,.,CASSYNRGNEKLFF
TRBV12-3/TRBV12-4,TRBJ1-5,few,CASGQGAFKPQHF
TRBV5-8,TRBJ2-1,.,CASSLGTGGPYNEQFF
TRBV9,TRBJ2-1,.,CASSVSAAPSYNEQFF
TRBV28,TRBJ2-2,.,CASTIGGRTGELFF
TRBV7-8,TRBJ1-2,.,CASSPGQGVWFDYTF
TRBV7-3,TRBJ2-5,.,CASSLTGGPTGTQYF
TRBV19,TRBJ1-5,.,CASRRPDRNQPQHF
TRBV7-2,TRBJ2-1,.,CASSLDRGLGEQFF
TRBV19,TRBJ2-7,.,CASSMGGHTFGDEQYF
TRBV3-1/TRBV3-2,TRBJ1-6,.,CASSQGGNSPLHF
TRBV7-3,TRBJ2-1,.,CASSPQIHEQFF
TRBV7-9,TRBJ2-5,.,CASSLELAKTQYF
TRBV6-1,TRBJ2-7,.,CASSDRTRTAYEQYF
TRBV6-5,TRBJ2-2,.,CASSTANTGELFF
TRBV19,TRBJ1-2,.,CASSIARGRAVAGYTF
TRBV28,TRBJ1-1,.,CASTLGHTEAFF
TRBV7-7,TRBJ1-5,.,CASSRQYNQPQHF
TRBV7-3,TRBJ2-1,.,CASSFFGTTYNEQFF
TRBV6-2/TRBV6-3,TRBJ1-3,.,CASSPRTGFYTIYF
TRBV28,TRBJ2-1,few,CASRAERLAVTYNEQFF
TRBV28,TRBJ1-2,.,CASSWGDYGYTF
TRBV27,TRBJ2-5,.,CASSHRGQETQYF
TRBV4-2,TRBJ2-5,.,CASSPRAGGSETQYF
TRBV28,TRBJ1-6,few,CASNDPPPMSGGSPLHF
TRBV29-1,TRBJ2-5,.,CSASKGAGGKETQYF
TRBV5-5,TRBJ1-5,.,CASSLKWDIPQHF
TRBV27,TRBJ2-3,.,CASKTGDRPDTQYF
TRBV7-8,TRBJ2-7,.,CASSITGGSISYEQYF
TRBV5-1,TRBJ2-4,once,CASSLAGRESNIQYF
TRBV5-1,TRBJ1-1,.,CASSLQTGGEAFF
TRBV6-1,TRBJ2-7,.,CASSEGGYIGEQYF
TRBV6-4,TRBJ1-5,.,CASIMVYRNQPQHF
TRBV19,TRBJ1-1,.,CASSIDGGEAFF
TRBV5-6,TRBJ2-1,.,CASSPGTRLNNEQFF
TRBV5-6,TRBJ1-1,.,CASSTGLDNTEAFF
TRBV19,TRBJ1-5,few,CASSGRGIYSNQPQHF